This T cell receptor beta chain was identified during a study of blood T cells in healthy people across ages. For the second PCR, which ran for about 7 to 11 cycles, a sample-barcoded 5' primer and a J-beta primer mix were used. TCRdb re-analysed the 5' RACE reads in MiXCR, keeping a single row per CDR3 protein. The sample records some 670,000 distinct CDR3 sequences, over 40% being singletons. This clonotype showed up just a few times. The germline V gene has CDR1 MDHEN and CDR2 SYDVKM. The CDR3 runs 11 residues. With V trimmed by 6 bases and J by 8 bases, 1 base remained unmatched. The clonotype was recovered from a woman older than 75 in good health. The chain employs TRBV28 and TRBJ2-1; 7 nucleotides agree with TRBD1. Sequencing was performed on blood. In DNA form, the CDR3 reads TGTGCCAGCAGGGACAGGTATGAGCAGTTCTTC. This encodes CASRDRYEQFF.